The T cell receptor beta chain under discussion was sequenced for a study of cytomegalovirus exposure and HLA in healthy donors. In the PCR, 60 Vbeta and 13 Jbeta primers were used. The repertoire was sequenced with immunoSEQ multiplex PCR; TCRdb's copy has only in-frame clones and lacks some. This repertoire shows around 200,000 clones, 79% found once; its top ten account for 4.4%. Study outcomes and limitations: One later analysis reportedly identified an Asian-associated ancestry cluster that showed fewer N-insertions than the approximately 600-donor mean.

Trimming cost V 4 bases and J 3 bases, with 7 bases left between them. The CDR3 consists of 12 residues. The germline gives CDR1 SEHNR, CDR2 FQNEAQ (reference sequence). A word on this clone: Its specificity is not known.

The V call is TRBV7-9, the J call TRBJ2-7; a possible D gene is TRBD1 (6 bases). The sample taken for sequencing was PBMCs. This clonotype was sampled from a woman aged 25 to 39 in good health and CMV-seropositive. For the CDR3, the DNA is TGTGCCAGCAGCTCACAGGGCTACGAGCAGTACTTC. Translating it yields CASSSQGYEQYF.